The rows below give T cell receptor beta chains drawn from one sample of a study of blood T cell repertoires in COVID-19. Profiled with immunoSEQ multiplex PCR; TCRdb holds only in-frame clones, not every one. The sample contains approximately 290,000 clones, 65% to 85% of which appear only once. The sample comprised peripheral blood. Receptors were obtained from a person aged 65 to 85 with COVID-19, enrolled during active disease. The CDR3 runs from the conserved cysteine through the conserved F or W. Fields, in order: V gene, clone size, D gene, J gene, CDR3 protein, CDR3 DNA. A D gene is named only where the DNA matches it firmly. Size values are once, few and many counts, or a class for expanded clones, and some rows have none.

V: TRBV5-4; size: -; D: -; J: TRBJ2-7; CDR3: CASSTGTLSSYEQYF; DNA: TGTGCCAGCAGCACCGGGACACTCAGCTCCTACGAGCAGTACTTC
V: TRBV7-9; size: -; D: -; J: TRBJ2-3; CDR3: CASRGNRQLTDTQYF; DNA: TGTGCCAGCAGGGGGAATAGACAGTTGACAGATACGCAGTATTTT
V: TRBV7-3; size: -; D: TRBD2; J: TRBJ2-3; CDR3: CASSLSPAGLTYF; DNA: TGTGCCAGCAGCTTATCTCCGGCGGGACTAACCTATTTT
V: TRBV4-2; size: -; D: TRBD2; J: TRBJ2-1; CDR3: CASSQDPGLAINNEQFF; DNA: TGTGCCAGCAGCCAAGATCCGGGACTAGCGATAAACAATGAGCAGTTCTTC
V: TRBV2; size: -; D: -; J: TRBJ1-1; CDR3: CASRSRNKMNTEAFF; DNA: TGTGCCAGCAGATCCAGGAATAAAATGAACACTGAAGCTTTCTTT
V: TRBV9; size: -; D: TRBD1; J: TRBJ1-3; CDR3: CASSVEGQAGNTIYF; DNA: TGTGCCAGCAGCGTAGAAGGACAGGCTGGAAACACCATATATTTT
V: TRBV6-6; size: -; D: TRBD2; J: TRBJ2-5; CDR3: CASTSSGNQETQYF; DNA: TGTGCCAGCACTTCTAGCGGGAACCAAGAGACCCAGTACTTC
V: TRBV28; size: -; D: -; J: TRBJ1-2; CDR3: CASITSGGVEYGYTF; DNA: TGTGCCAGCATCACTTCTGGCGGGGTTGAATATGGCTACACCTTC
V: TRBV5-1; size: -; D: -; J: TRBJ2-1; CDR3: CASSLELTQQFF; DNA: TGCGCCAGCAGCTTGGAATTGACTCAGCAGTTCTTC
V: TRBV4-2; size: -; D: TRBD1; J: TRBJ1-1; CDR3: CASSQGGVGGITEAFF; DNA: TGTGCCAGCAGCCAAGGAGGTGTAGGGGGCATAACTGAAGCTTTCTTT
V: TRBV5-1; size: -; D: -; J: TRBJ1-5; CDR3: CASSLHPSGPSQPQHF; DNA: TGCGCCAGCAGCTTGCATCCTTCGGGTCCTTCTCAGCCCCAGCATTTT
V: TRBV5-5; size: -; D: TRBD1; J: TRBJ1-4; CDR3: CASSQLRQGNEKLFF; DNA: TGTGCCAGCAGCCAACTTAGACAGGGTAATGAAAAACTGTTTTTT
V: TRBV27; size: -; D: TRBD1; J: TRBJ2-5; CDR3: CASSSPLTGRGGETQYF; DNA: TGTGCCAGCAGTTCCCCCTTGACAGGGCGAGGGGGAGAGACCCAGTACTTC
V: TRBV5-1; size: -; D: -; J: TRBJ2-3; CDR3: CASSSTGRDTQYF; DNA: TGCGCCAGCAGCAGCACAGGGAGAGATACGCAGTATTTT
V: TRBV4-3; size: -; D: TRBD1; J: TRBJ1-5; CDR3: CASTRDRDVSQPQHF; DNA: TGCGCCAGCACCAGAGACAGGGATGTCTCTCAGCCCCAGCATTTT
V: TRBV5-1; size: -; D: -; J: TRBJ2-7; CDR3: CASRVGAASSYEQYF; DNA: TGCGCCAGCAGGGTTGGGGCGGCGAGCTCCTACGAGCAGTACTTC
V: TRBV11-3; size: -; D: TRBD2; J: TRBJ2-7; CDR3: CASSPGGSTYEQYF; DNA: TGTGCCAGCAGCCCGGGGGGGTCCACCTACGAGCAGTACTTC
V: TRBV30; size: -; D: TRBD1; J: TRBJ1-5; CDR3: CAWSIGGYQPQHF; DNA: TGTGCCTGGAGTATAGGGGGCTATCAGCCCCAGCATTTT
V: TRBV13; size: -; D: -; J: TRBJ1-2; CDR3: CASSPSGGNGYTF; DNA: TGTGCCAGCAGCCCCTCGGGGGGGAATGGCTACACCTTC
V: TRBV18; size: -; D: -; J: TRBJ2-2; CDR3: CASSPGGIGELFF; DNA: TGTGCCAGCTCACCTGGAGGGATCGGGGAGCTGTTTTTT
V: TRBV9; size: -; D: -; J: TRBJ2-1; CDR3: CASSPTGFAEQFF; DNA: TGTGCCAGCAGCCCAACAGGGTTTGCTGAGCAGTTCTTC
V: TRBV5-7; size: -; D: -; J: TRBJ2-2; CDR3: CASSCTGLHGELFF; DNA: TGTGCCAGCAGCTGTACAGGGCTTCACGGGGAGCTGTTTTTT
V: TRBV18; size: -; D: -; J: TRBJ2-1; CDR3: CASSPNIGQAVNNEQFF; DNA: TGTGCCAGCTCACCGAATATTGGGCAGGCCGTTAACAATGAGCAGTTCTTC
V: TRBV27; size: -; D: -; J: TRBJ1-6; CDR3: CATRGQKEKSSPLHF; DNA: TGTGCCACACGAGGACAGAAGGAAAAAAGTTCACCCCTCCACTTT
V: TRBV7-9; size: -; D: -; J: TRBJ2-5; CDR3: CASSPLLGSQETQYF; DNA: TGTGCCAGCAGCCCTTTACTAGGAAGCCAAGAGACCCAGTACTTC
V: TRBV5-1; size: once; D: TRBD1; J: TRBJ2-3; CDR3: CASSSQGSTDTQYF; DNA: TGCGCCAGCAGCTCACAGGGGAGCACAGATACGCAGTATTTT
V: TRBV28; size: once; D: -; J: TRBJ2-2; CDR3: CATSRWGPRLATGELFF; DNA: TGTGCCACCTCCCGATGGGGGCCCCGCCTGGCTACAGGGGAGCTGTTTTTT
V: TRBV6-5; size: -; D: TRBD1; J: TRBJ1-1; CDR3: CASRGNRGENTEAFF; DNA: TGTGCCAGCAGGGGAAACAGGGGCGAGAACACTGAAGCTTTCTTT
V: TRBV7-2; size: -; D: -; J: TRBJ2-5; CDR3: CASSLALASSIPVQETQYF; DNA: TGTGCCAGCAGCTTAGCGCTAGCTAGCTCCATCCCCGTACAAGAGACCCAGTACTTC
V: TRBV6-6; size: -; D: TRBD2; J: TRBJ2-7; CDR3: CASSRAGGPYEQYF; DNA: TGTGCCAGCAGCAGAGCGGGAGGGCCCTACGAGCAGTACTTC
V: TRBV10-3; size: -; D: TRBD2; J: TRBJ2-1; CDR3: CAIGTSRDNEQFF; DNA: TGTGCCATTGGGACTAGCAGAGACAATGAGCAGTTCTTC
V: TRBV7-9; size: -; D: -; J: TRBJ1-2; CDR3: CASSPDLAGDYGYTF; DNA: TGTGCCAGCAGCCCTGATCTCGCAGGGGACTATGGCTACACCTTC
V: TRBV5-1; size: -; D: TRBD1; J: TRBJ1-2; CDR3: CASSSVPGQGASSGYTF; DNA: TGCGCCAGCAGCTCCGTCCCGGGACAGGGGGCGTCGAGTGGCTACACCTTC
V: TRBV5-4; size: -; D: -; J: TRBJ1-1; CDR3: CASSFPGTEAFF; DNA: TGTGCCAGCAGCTTCCCGGGAACTGAAGCTTTCTTT
V: TRBV7-9; size: -; D: TRBD2; J: TRBJ2-1; CDR3: CASSLAGGEQFF; DNA: TGTGCCAGCAGCTTAGCCGGGGGGGAGCAGTTCTTC
V: TRBV11-2; size: -; D: -; J: TRBJ1-2; CDR3: CASSRGQTANYGYTF; DNA: TGTGCCAGCAGCCGCGGACAAACAGCTAACTATGGCTACACCTTC
V: TRBV14; size: -; D: -; J: TRBJ2-2; CDR3: CASSHNTGELFF; DNA: TGTGCCAGCAGTCATAACACCGGGGAGCTGTTTTTT
V: TRBV5-1; size: -; D: -; J: TRBJ1-1; CDR3: CASSGGYTEAFF; DNA: TGCGCCAGCAGCGGAGGGTACACTGAAGCTTTCTTT
V: TRBV11-2; size: once; D: TRBD2; J: TRBJ2-5; CDR3: CASSRGVQETQYF; DNA: TGTGCCAGCAGCCGGGGGGTCCAAGAGACCCAGTACTTC
V: TRBV19; size: -; D: -; J: TRBJ2-5; CDR3: CASSILGSQETQYF; DNA: TGTGCCAGTAGTATTCTCGGGTCCCAAGAGACCCAGTACTTC
V: TRBV3-1/TRBV3-2; size: -; D: -; J: TRBJ1-2; CDR3: CASSQQTNYGYTF; DNA: TGTGCCAGCAGCCAGCAGACTAACTATGGCTACACCTTC
V: TRBV9; size: -; D: -; J: TRBJ2-7; CDR3: CASSVGQGIGEQYF; DNA: TGTGCCAGCAGCGTAGGGCAGGGTATCGGCGAGCAGTACTTC
V: TRBV5-6; size: -; D: -; J: TRBJ2-1; CDR3: CASSLAVGAYNEQFF; DNA: TGTGCCAGCAGCTTGGCCGTAGGGGCCTACAATGAGCAGTTCTTC
V: TRBV7-2; size: -; D: -; J: TRBJ2-2; CDR3: CASSLLAGGTGELFF; DNA: TGTGCCAGCAGCTTATTAGCCGGGGGCACCGGGGAGCTGTTTTTT
V: TRBV5-6; size: -; D: TRBD2; J: TRBJ2-3; CDR3: CASNLAGGHTDTQYF; DNA: TGTGCCAGCAACTTAGCGGGGGGGCATACAGATACGCAGTATTTT
V: TRBV9; size: -; D: TRBD1; J: TRBJ1-5; CDR3: CASSPWDSRNQPQHF; DNA: TGTGCCAGCAGCCCGTGGGACAGTAGGAATCAGCCCCAGCATTTT
V: TRBV2; size: -; D: -; J: TRBJ2-5; CDR3: CASRRFDKETQYF; DNA: TGTGCCAGCAGGAGATTTGATAAAGAGACCCAGTACTTC
V: TRBV10-3; size: -; D: TRBD1; J: TRBJ1-1; CDR3: CAISDFETGEWYTEAFF; DNA: TGTGCCATCAGTGACTTTGAGACAGGGGAGTGGTACACTGAAGCTTTCTTT
V: TRBV2; size: -; D: -; J: TRBJ2-1; CDR3: CASRERVSSYNEQFF; DNA: TGTGCCAGCAGGGAGCGGGTCAGCTCCTACAATGAGCAGTTCTTC
V: TRBV20-1; size: -; D: TRBD1; J: TRBJ2-7; CDR3: CSASKQGLEQYF; DNA: TGCAGTGCTAGTAAACAGGGGCTCGAGCAGTACTTC
V: TRBV6-5; size: once; D: -; J: TRBJ1-1; CDR3: CASGRGNTEAFF; DNA: TGTGCCAGCGGCAGGGGGAACACTGAAGCTTTCTTT
V: TRBV21-1; size: -; D: -; J: TRBJ2-7; CDR3: CASSNRTSGGFHEQYF; DNA: TGTGCCAGCAGCAACCGGACTAGCGGGGGGTTCCACGAGCAGTACTTC